This TCR beta chain was recovered during a study of radiation and T cells in renal cell carcinoma (dated by TCRdb to the early 2020s). Study-level background: A total of 50 to 60 samples underwent TCR beta sequencing, made up of approximately 26 tumors and about 27 peripheral blood samples. The last blood draw occurred 4 weeks after radiation, at the same time as nephrectomy. Across all 53 samples, several million unique CDR3 nucleotide sequences encoding 2 million to 3 million unique CDR3 amino acid sequences were identified.

After removal of 1 base from V and 5 bases from J, the junction retains 12 bases not matched to a gene. The cysteine opens and the phenylalanine closes a CDR3 of 18 amino acids. The DNA shown is the 54-base CDR3, in frame from base 1. Taken from the germline V gene (reference sequence), the CDR1 and CDR2 loops are GTSNPN and SVGIG. Results and caveats for the whole study, not just this receptor: An increase in top tumor clonotypes in blood was observed from baseline to 2 weeks post-radiation, followed by contraction by 4 weeks, which was taken to suggest transient expansion of tumor-resident clones. Because pretreatment tumor biopsies were not available, the baseline intratumoral presence of clonotypes could not be determined. Dynamics of the blood repertoire were not tracked past 4 weeks after treatment. Effects of radiation dose or scheduling on the TCR repertoire could not be addressed with the single-armed trial design.

With regard to this clone: This receptor's antigen is unknown. Within one base of it there is no much larger clone, and no base qualities were kept.

TCR beta libraries were generated from genomic DNA with the immunoSEQ kit, following the manufacturer's recommendations. To prepare libraries, a first multiplex PCR with proprietary primers was run, followed by a second PCR that added unique barcodes, and a bead cleanup was done after each round. Each sample batch included a kit-provided positive control reaction and a negative control reaction. The final libraries were assessed on an Agilent 4200 TapeStation D1000 ScreenTape, pooled by volume, and quantified by qPCR. Sequencing was performed on an Illumina NextSeq500 using a MidOutput 150-cycle cartridge, with 156 Read1 cycles, 15 Index1 cycles, and the kit custom primers. The pooled library was loaded at approximately 0.95 pM with a roughly 20% PhiX control spike-in. The paper's data handling went like this. Vendor-processed data were analyzed in R, with a clonotype defined as all T cells sharing the same CDR3 nucleotide sequence. In the clone abundance analyses, frequencies were normalized to the 10,000 most abundant clones in each sample. Public T cell clones, which averaged fewer than five per sample, were excluded before analysis. Tumor-enriched and baseline blood-enriched clonotypes were defined by at least a 32-fold difference in abundance between compartments. A beta-binomial differential abundance model was used to identify clonotypes that expanded or contracted between blood time points. Tumor-blood repertoire similarity was measured with the Baroni-Urbani and Buser coefficient, and groups were compared using two-tailed Wilcoxon tests in R. TCRdb stores this immuneACCESS table with in-frame sequences only. Part of the clones is absent; in the studies checked, under half of the shortfall reflects unresolved V genes, and no reason is known for the rest. That table gives V, J and clone size, and the DNA gave D and trimming. The sample table lists 140,000 to 150,000 clones, 75% to 90% of them with a count of one. The ten largest account for over 15% of the sample.

According to the study, the label for this sample's time point signals: blood 4 weeks post-SBRT, at nephrectomy. This sample's treatment or condition label indicates: 15 Gy SBRT to primary tumor, nephrectomy 4 weeks later. Samples were obtained from a clinical trial, in which 15 Gy stereotactic body radiation therapy was delivered to primary renal cell carcinomas and nephrectomy was performed 4 weeks later. Serial peripheral blood from radiation-treated patients was sampled at baseline, 2 weeks and 4 weeks after SBRT to track tumor-enriched clonotypes. Every patient's renal cell carcinoma showed clear cell pathology. The QIAamp DNA Blood Mini Kit (Qiagen) was used to prepare genomic DNA for TCR sequencing. Only samples passing all quality control checks were included in the analyses.

The chain joins TRBV30 to TRBJ2-1; 12 middle bases align to TRBD1. This clonotype originated in a woman aged 45 to 65 with renal cell carcinoma. The sequences come from blood, collected from a patient whose treatment included radiotherapy and nephrectomy. CDR3 reads: CAWSALPGQGAIHNEQFF. The nucleotide sequence reads TGTGCCTGGAGTGCTCTCCCGGGACAGGGGGCGATACACAATGAGCAGTTCTTC.